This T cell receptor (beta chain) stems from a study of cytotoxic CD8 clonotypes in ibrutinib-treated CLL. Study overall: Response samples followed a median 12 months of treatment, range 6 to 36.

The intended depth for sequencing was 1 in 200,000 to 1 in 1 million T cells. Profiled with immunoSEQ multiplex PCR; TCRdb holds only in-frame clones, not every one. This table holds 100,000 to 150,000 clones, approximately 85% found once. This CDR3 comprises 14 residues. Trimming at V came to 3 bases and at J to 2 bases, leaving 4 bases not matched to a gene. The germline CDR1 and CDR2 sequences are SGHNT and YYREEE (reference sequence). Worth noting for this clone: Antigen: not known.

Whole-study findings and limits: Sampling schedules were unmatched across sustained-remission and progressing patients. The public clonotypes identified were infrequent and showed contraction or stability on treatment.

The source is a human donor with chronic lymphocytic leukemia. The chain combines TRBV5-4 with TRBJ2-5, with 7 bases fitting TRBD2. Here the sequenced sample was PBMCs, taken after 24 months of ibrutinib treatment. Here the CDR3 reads CASSSQAGQETQYF. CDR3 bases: TGTGCCAGCAGCTCTCAAGCGGGGCAAGAGACCCAGTACTTC.